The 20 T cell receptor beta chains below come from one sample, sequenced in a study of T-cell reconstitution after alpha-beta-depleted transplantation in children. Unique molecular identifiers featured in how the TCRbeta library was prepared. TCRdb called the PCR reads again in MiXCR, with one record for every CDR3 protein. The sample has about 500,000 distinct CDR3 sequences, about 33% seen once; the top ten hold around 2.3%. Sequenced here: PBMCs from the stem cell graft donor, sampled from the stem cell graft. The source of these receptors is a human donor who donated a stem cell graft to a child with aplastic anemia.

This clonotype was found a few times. CDR3 sequence (DNA): TGCGCCAGCAGCTTGGCCGTAGGGGGCACTTATGGCTACACCTTC. This codes for CASSLAVGGTYGYTF. The chain combines TRBV5-1 with TRBJ1-2; 7 nucleotides line up with TRBD1. Germline V gene sequence: CDR1 SGHRS, CDR2 YFSETQ. The CDR3 covers 15 residues. Trimming at V came to 0 bases and at J to 5 bases, leaving 7 bases not matched to a gene.

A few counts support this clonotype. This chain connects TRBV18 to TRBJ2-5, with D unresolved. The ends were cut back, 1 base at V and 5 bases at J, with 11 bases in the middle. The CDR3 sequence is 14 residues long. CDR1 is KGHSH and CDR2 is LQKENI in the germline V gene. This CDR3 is CASSPRKLAETQYF. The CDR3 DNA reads TGTGCCAGCTCACCACGGAAGTTGGCTGAGACCCAGTACTTC. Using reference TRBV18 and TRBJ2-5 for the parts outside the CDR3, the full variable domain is NAGVMQNPRHLVRRRGQEARLRCSPMKGHSHVYWYRQLPEEGLKFMVYLQKENIIDESGMPKERFSAEFPKEGPSILRIQQVVRGDSAAYFCASSPRKLAETQYFGPGTRLLVL.

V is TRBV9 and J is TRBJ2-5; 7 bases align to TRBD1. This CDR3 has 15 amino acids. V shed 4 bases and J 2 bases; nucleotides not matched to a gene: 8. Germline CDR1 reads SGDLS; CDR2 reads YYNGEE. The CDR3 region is CASSLSGTDQETQYF. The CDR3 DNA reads TGTGCCAGCAGCCTATCTGGGACAGATCAAGAGACCCAGTACTTC. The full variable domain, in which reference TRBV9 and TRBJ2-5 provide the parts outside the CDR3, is DSGVTQTPKHLITATGQRVTLRCSPRSGDLSVYWYQQSLDQGLQFLIQYYNGEERAKGNILERFSAQQFPDLHSELNLSSLELGDSALYFCASSLSGTDQETQYFGPGTRLLVL.

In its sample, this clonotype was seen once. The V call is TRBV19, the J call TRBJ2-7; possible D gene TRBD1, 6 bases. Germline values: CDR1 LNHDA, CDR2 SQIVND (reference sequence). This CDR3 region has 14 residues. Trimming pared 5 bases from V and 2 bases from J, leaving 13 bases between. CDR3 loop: CASSPQGWAYEQYF. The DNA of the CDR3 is TGTGCCAGTAGTCCCCAGGGGTGGGCCTACGAGCAGTACTTC.

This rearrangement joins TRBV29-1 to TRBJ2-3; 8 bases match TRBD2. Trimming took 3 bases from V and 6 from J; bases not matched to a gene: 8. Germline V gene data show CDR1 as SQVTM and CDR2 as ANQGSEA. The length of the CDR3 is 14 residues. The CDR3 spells CSVDSSGRMDTQYF. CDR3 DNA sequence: TGCAGCGTTGATTCGAGCGGGAGAATGGATACGCAGTATTTT.

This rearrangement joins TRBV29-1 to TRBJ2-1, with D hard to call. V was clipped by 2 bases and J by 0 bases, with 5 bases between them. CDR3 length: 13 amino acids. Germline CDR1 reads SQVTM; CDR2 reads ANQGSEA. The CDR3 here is CSVESSSYNEQFF. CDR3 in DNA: TGCAGCGTTGAATCATCCTCCTACAATGAGCAGTTCTTC.

Here the CDR3 reads CSARASGRGQTQYF. CDR3 sequence (DNA): TGCAGTGCTAGAGCCAGCGGGAGGGGGCAGACCCAGTACTTC. The gene calls are TRBV20-1 and TRBJ2-5, with 10 bases that match TRBD2. Germline V gene sequence: CDR1 DFQATT, CDR2 SNEGSKA (reference sequence). V shed 1 base, J shed 6 bases, and the junction held 5 bases outside the gene matches. The CDR3 is 14 amino acids.

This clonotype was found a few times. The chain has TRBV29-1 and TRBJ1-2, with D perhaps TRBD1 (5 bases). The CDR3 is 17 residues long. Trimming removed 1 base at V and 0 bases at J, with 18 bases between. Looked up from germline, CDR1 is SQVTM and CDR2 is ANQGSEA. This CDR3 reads CSVEVLQGGNTNYGYTF. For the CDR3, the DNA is TGCAGCGTTGAAGTGCTCCAGGGCGGGAATACTAACTATGGCTACACCTTC.

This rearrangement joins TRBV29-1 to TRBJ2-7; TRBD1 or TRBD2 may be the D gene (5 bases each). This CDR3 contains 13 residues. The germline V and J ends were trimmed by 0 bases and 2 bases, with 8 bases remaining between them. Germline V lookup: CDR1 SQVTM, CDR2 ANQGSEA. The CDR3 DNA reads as TGCAGCGTTGAAGATCGGGGCCCCTACGAGCAGTACGTC. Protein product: CSVEDRGPYEQYV.

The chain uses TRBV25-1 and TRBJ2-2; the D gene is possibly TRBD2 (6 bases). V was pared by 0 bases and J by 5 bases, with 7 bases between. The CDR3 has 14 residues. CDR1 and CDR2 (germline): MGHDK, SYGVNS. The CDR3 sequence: CASSEYGGTGELFF. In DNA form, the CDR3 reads TGTGCCAGCAGTGAATACGGGGGAACCGGGGAGCTGTTTTTT. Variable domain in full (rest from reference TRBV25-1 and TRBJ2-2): EADIYQTPRYLVIGTGKKITLECSQTMGHDKMYWYQQDPGMELHLIHYSYGVNSTEKGDLSSESTVSRIRTEHFPLTLESARPSHTSQYLCASSEYGGTGELFFGEGSRLTVL.

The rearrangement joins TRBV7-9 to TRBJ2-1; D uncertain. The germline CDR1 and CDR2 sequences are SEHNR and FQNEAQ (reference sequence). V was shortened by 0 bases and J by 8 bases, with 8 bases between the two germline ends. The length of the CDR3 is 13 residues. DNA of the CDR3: TGTGCCAGCAGCTTAGCGGGTGAGGATGAGCAGTTCTTC. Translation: CASSLAGEDEQFF.

CDR3 loop: CASSQNPTGTETQYF. CDR3 DNA: TGTGCCAGCAGCCAAAACCCGACCGGGACAGAGACCCAGTACTTC. V and J are TRBV3-1 and TRBJ2-5; D may match TRBD1 or TRBD2 (5 bases each). CDR3 size: 15 residues. V shed 2 bases and J shed 4 bases, with 14 bases lying between them. Germline V gene data show CDR1 as LGHDT and CDR2 as YNNKEL (reference sequence).

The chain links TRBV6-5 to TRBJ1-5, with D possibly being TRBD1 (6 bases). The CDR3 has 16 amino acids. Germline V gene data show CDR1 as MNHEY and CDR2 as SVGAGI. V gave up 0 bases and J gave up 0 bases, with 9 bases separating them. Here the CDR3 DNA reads TGTGCCAGCAGTTACTCGACAGGCTTTAGCAATCAGCCCCAGCATTTT. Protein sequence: CASSYSTGFSNQPQHF.

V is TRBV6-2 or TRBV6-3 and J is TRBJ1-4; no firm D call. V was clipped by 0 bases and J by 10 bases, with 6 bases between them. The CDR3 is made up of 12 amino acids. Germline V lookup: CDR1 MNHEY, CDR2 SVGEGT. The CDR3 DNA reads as TGTGCCAGCAGTTACTCGACGGGAAAACTGTTTTTT. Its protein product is CASSYSTGKLFF.

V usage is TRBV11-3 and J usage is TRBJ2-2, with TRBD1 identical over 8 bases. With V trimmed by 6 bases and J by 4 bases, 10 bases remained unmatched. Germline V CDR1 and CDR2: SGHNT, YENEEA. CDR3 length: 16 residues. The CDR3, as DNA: TGTGCCAGCAGTACCGGACAGGGTGGCGGCACCGGGGAGCTGTTTTTT. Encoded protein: CASSTGQGGGTGELFF.

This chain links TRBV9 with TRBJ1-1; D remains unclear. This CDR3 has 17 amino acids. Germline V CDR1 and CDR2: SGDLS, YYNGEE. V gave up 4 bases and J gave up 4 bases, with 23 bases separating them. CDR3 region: CASSPRDSGVVRTEAFF. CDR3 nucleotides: TGTGCCAGCAGCCCACGTGATTCTGGGGTCGTCCGCACTGAAGCTTTCTTT.

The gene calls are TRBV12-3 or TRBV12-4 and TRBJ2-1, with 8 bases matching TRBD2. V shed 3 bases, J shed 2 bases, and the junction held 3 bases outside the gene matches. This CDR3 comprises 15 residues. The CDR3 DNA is TGTGCCAGCAGTTTTAGCGGGACTACCTACAATGAGCAGTTCTTC. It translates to CASSFSGTTYNEQFF.

CDR3 sequence reads: CASSTENYGYTF. CDR3 nucleotide sequence: TGTGCCAGCAGTACAGAAAACTATGGCTACACCTTC. The V and J genes are TRBV6-6 and TRBJ1-2, with D hard to call. The V end lost 5 bases, the J end lost 2 bases, and 6 bases lay between the germline ends. Germline CDR1 and CDR2: MNHNY and SVGAGI (reference sequence). The CDR3 totals 12 residues.

For the CDR3, the DNA is TGCAGTGCCAAAAAGGGTGCGCACACTGAAGCTTTCTTT. Protein: CSAKKGAHTEAFF. The V and J genes are TRBV20-1 and TRBJ1-1; D remains unclear. CDR3 length equals 13 residues. Germline assignment: CDR1 DFQATT and CDR2 SNEGSKA (reference sequence). Trimming left V 6 bases short and J 3 bases short, with 14 bases between.

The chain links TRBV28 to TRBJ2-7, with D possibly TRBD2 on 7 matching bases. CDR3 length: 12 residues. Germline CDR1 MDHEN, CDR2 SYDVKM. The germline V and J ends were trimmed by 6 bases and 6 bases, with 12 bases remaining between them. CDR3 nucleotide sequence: TGTGCCAGCAGACTGAGGGGGGGCGAGCAGTACTTC. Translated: CASRLRGGEQYF.